What follows are 10 T cell receptor beta chains derived from one specimen sequenced in a study of cytomegalovirus exposure and HLA in healthy donors. Only in-frame clones appear in the TCRdb table, and some are missing; sequencing was by immunoSEQ multiplex PCR. The sample lists 210,000 or so clones, about 86% occurring once. Specimen: PBMCs. The receptors come from a woman under 30 in good health and CMV-seronegative.

The chain recombines TRBV19 with TRBJ2-2; weak D call: TRBD2 (6 bases). CDR3 length: 14 residues. Germline loops: CDR1 LNHDA, CDR2 SQIVND (reference sequence). Trimming stripped 7 bases from V and 0 bases from J, with 9 bases between. In DNA, the CDR3 is TGTGCCAGTATGCGGGACCCGAACACCGGGGAGCTGTTTTTT. This sequence encodes CASMRDPNTGELFF.

The chain has TRBV27 and TRBJ2-2; D remains ambiguous. The CDR3 is 13 residues long. V lost 3 bases to trimming and J lost 7 bases, with 9 bases between them. From germline, CDR1 is MNHEY and CDR2 SMNVEV (reference sequence). The CDR3 sequence: CASSLIEDGELFF. CDR3 sequence (DNA): TGTGCCAGCAGTTTGATCGAGGACGGGGAGCTGTTTTTT.

The rearrangement joins TRBV10-2 to TRBJ2-5; a possible D gene is TRBD2 (5 bases). V was trimmed by 6 bases and J by 2 bases, leaving 10 bases between them. The CDR3 consists of 13 residues. Germline V gene data show CDR1 as WSHSY and CDR2 as SAAADI. The CDR3 region is CASRRGSQETQYF. In DNA form, the CDR3 reads TGCGCCAGCAGGAGAGGGTCTCAAGAGACCCAGTACTTC.

The chain is built from TRBV7-6 and TRBJ1-4; tentatively, D is TRBD1 (6 bases). The CDR3 extends over 18 amino acids. Trimming removed 0 bases at V and 0 bases at J, with 14 bases between. The V gene's germline CDR1 is SGHVS and CDR2 FNYEAQ. CDR3 amino acids: CASSLAKGGIPTNEKLFF. The CDR3 nucleotides are TGTGCCAGCAGCTTAGCGAAGGGGGGGATACCAACTAATGAAAAACTGTTTTTT.

V is TRBV6-6 and J is TRBJ1-5; maybe TRBD1 (6 bases). The CDR3 length is 15 residues. Germline V lookup: CDR1 MNHNY, CDR2 SVGAGI (reference sequence). The germline V and J ends were trimmed by 0 bases and 7 bases, with 13 bases remaining between them. CDR3 loop: CASSYSGGAGQPQHF. As DNA, the CDR3 is TGTGCCAGCAGTTACTCGGGGGGGGCCGGCCAGCCCCAGCATTTT.

The CDR3 region is CASSLYSGSLIEQYF. Written as DNA, the CDR3 is TGTGCCAGCAGTTTATACAGCGGGAGCTTGATCGAGCAGTACTTC. V is TRBV27 and J is TRBJ2-7; 8 positions match TRBD2. This CDR3 spans 15 amino acids. Germline assignment: CDR1 MNHEY and CDR2 SMNVEV (reference sequence). V trimming: 1 base; J trimming: 6 bases; junction bases outside the gene matches: 8.

The V gene is TRBV27, the J gene TRBJ2-2; 13 bases are shared with TRBD2. V shed 4 bases and J 5 bases; nucleotides not matched to a gene: 4. In germline, CDR1 is MNHEY, CDR2 SMNVEV (reference sequence). This CDR3 has 16 amino acids. Here the CDR3 reads CASSSRTSGSTGELFF. The DNA for the CDR3 is TGTGCCAGCAGTTCTCGGACTAGCGGGAGTACCGGGGAGCTGTTTTTT.

The J gene is TRBJ2-1, the V gene TRBV29-1; 13 nucleotides align to TRBD2. In germline, CDR1 is SQVTM, CDR2 ANQGSEA. The V segment lost 3 bases and the J segment 7 bases; nucleotides outside the gene matches: 9. The CDR3 totals 16 residues. The CDR3 nucleotides are TGCAGCGTTGACCCCCCGGGACTAGCGGGATTTAATGAGCAGTTCTTC. It specifies CSVDPPGLAGFNEQFF.

CDR3 in amino acids: CAWEGSPGTGGNEQFF. The CDR3 DNA follows: TGTGCCTGGGAGGGAAGCCCCGGGACAGGGGGCAACGAGCAGTTCTTC. The chain employs TRBV30 and TRBJ2-1, with 12 bases aligning to TRBD1. Germline V gene lookup returns CDR1 GTSNPN and CDR2 SVGIG (reference sequence). The CDR3 is 16 amino acids. The junction had 15 bases not matched to a gene; V was cut back by 5 bases and J by 10 bases.

This clone was found once. The genes are TRBV27 and TRBJ2-2, with 7 nucleotides matching TRBD1. This CDR3 spans 15 amino acids. The V gene's germline CDR1 is MNHEY and CDR2 SMNVEV (reference sequence). Germline trimming cut 6 bases from V and 4 bases from J; bases unmatched to any gene: 8. The CDR3 nucleotides read TGTGCCAGCAGCTCGGGACAGATACTCACCGGGGAGCTGTTTTTT. This codes for CASSSGQILTGELFF.